This T cell receptor (beta chain) was sequenced in a study of vaccination effects on CD4 cells after COVID-19. Whole-study results and caveats: Late in the post-vaccination period, infection-induced and vaccine-induced clones underwent marked clonal contraction.

TCRdb keeps only in-frame clones here, not all; method: immunoSEQ multiplex PCR. This table has about 72,000 clones, approximately 71% appearing once. The culture ran for roughly ten days before CD4+ T cells were isolated. The authors exchanged half the medium for IL-2 medium on days 3 and 7. With V trimmed by 7 bases and J by 10 bases, 8 bases remained unmatched. The CDR3 is made up of 12 amino acids. The germline CDR1 and CDR2 sequences are SGHTS and YDEGEE. Of note for this clone: Its specificity is unknown.

V gene TRBV5-8 combines with J gene TRBJ2-1; TRBD1 matches at 7 bases. The clonotype comes from a human donor who received a COVID-19 vaccine. The source material was CD4+ T cells from PBMCs cultured without peptide, sampled before COVID-19 vaccination. CDR3 DNA sequence: TGTGCCAGCCCTTCAACAGGGGACGAGCAGTTCTTC. This encodes CASPSTGDEQFF.